This TCR beta chain derives from a study of spatial heterogeneity in lung cancer. About the research overall: Alpha-chain sequences were detected in numbers that were consistently lower than beta-chain sequences. Regarding the study as a whole: For expanded intratumoral alpha and beta TCRs, counts tracked tumor mutation counts.

The time point denotes: sample taken at primary tumor resection. This clonotype was seen repeatedly, ten times or more. The target antigen is unknown. Germline-derived CDR1 and CDR2 are SGHVS and FQNEAQ. Trimming cost V 2 bases and J 4 bases; bases outside gene matches: 7. CDR3 size: 15 residues. Every cDNA TCR molecule received its own unique molecular identifier. One entry per CDR3 protein results from TCRdb running MiXCR on the 5' RACE reads. The profile covers 9,000 to 13,000 distinct CDR3 sequences, with approximately 8% appearing a single time and 22% taken by the ten largest. Sample: lung tumor tissue, taken at surgery. The sequence came from a female donor with early-stage non-small cell lung cancer. The gene calls are TRBV7-8 and TRBJ1-2; TRBD1 matches 7 bases. CDR3 sequence: CASSLRGQVGYGYTF. As DNA, the CDR3 is TGTGCCAGCAGCTTACGTGGACAGGTCGGCTATGGCTACACCTTC.